Sequencing of this TCR beta chain was carried out in a study of blood T cells in healthy people across ages. Broader study findings: While age rose, TCR beta diversity per million T cells dropped in a roughly linear way.

A J-beta primer mix and a sample-barcoded 5' primer were used in a second PCR of about 7 to 12 cycles. Carrying 12 random nucleotides, a template-switch adaptor labeled each individual cDNA molecule. Each of the samples gave a minimum of 2.5 million paired-end reads that contained CDR3. MiXCR, run by TCRdb on the 5' RACE reads, gives a single entry per CDR3 protein. The table has approximately 800,000 distinct CDR3 sequences, about 37% seen once; the top ten hold 13%. Approximately 9.4 milliliters was the volume of peripheral blood drawn from each donor. The V end was cut by 2 bases, the J end by 6 bases, with 11 bases between. The CDR3 is made up of 13 amino acids. Germline V CDR1 and CDR2: DFQATT, SNEGSKA (reference sequence). With regard to this clonotype: The antigen remains undetermined.

Sequencing input: blood. The clonotype was recovered from a man between 18 and 35 years old in good health. The V gene is TRBV20-1, the J gene TRBJ2-1; TRBD2 might be the D (6 bases). This CDR3 reads CSARLGLPNEQFF. The CDR3 DNA reads as TGCAGTGCTAGATTGGGACTTCCCAATGAGCAGTTCTTC.